Included here is one T cell receptor (beta chain) sequence, with context. This sample was included in a study of control samples from healthy donors and cancer patients. Assay: immunoSEQ multiplex PCR; the TCRdb copy retains only in-frame clones and omits some. The profile shows about 130,000 clones, around 90% of them singletons. The sequence came from a man younger than 30 in good health. Material: blood.

CDR3: CASSLVTSGGKTNEQFF. As DNA, the CDR3 is TGTGCCAGCAGCTTGGTGACTAGCGGGGGGAAAACCAATGAGCAGTTCTTC. J is TRBJ2-1 and V is TRBV5-6, with 13 bases fitting TRBD2. J gave up 6 bases and V 0 bases, and 6 bases lay outside the gene matches. Per germline, CDR1 SGHDT and CDR2 YYEEEE. This CDR3 contains 17 residues.